This T cell receptor (beta chain) is from a study of blood T cell repertoires in COVID-19. About the study: COVID-19 samples collected from the United States, Italy and Spain covered acute and convalescent phases.

In the original processing: By means of reference gene primer amplification, nucleated cell counts were estimated. Sequencing was performed with immunoSEQ multiplex PCR; in TCRdb, only in-frame clones are kept and a portion is missing. The V and J calls and the clone size are those of that table, but D and trimming were determined from the DNA. The table includes 110,000 to 150,000 clones, approximately 84% detected once. Germline-derived CDR1 and CDR2 are SGHKS and YYEKEE (reference sequence). This CDR3 is 16 amino acids long. J lost 2 bases, V lost 1 base, and 8 bases had no gene match. Sequenced: peripheral blood. This chain links TRBV5-5 with TRBJ2-7; 8 nucleotides agree with TRBD2. This clonotype originated in a human donor in a cohort sampled during active COVID-19. For the CDR3, the DNA is TGTGCCAGCAGCTTGACTGTTACGGGAGGGCCCTACGAGCAGTACTTC. Translated, it gives CASSLTVTGGPYEQYF. The whole variable domain, filled in from reference TRBV5-5 and TRBJ2-7, reads DAGVTQSPTHLIKTRGQQVTLRCSPISGHKSVSWYQQVLGQGPQFIFQYYEKEERGRGNFPDRFSARQFPNYSSELNVNALLLGDSALYLCASSLTVTGGPYEQYFGPGTRLTVT.